The 7 T cell receptor beta chains in this list originate from one sample, sequenced in a study of T cells in women clearing cervical HPV infection. Sequencing used immunoSEQ multiplex PCR; TCRdb keeps in-frame clones, though not all of them. Recorded for this sample: about 14,000 clones. The material sequenced was blood buffy coat. These receptors originate from a woman between 18 and 70 years old with a cervical HPV16 infection that either progressed to CIN3+ or cleared (not recorded which).

Details on this clone: The read ends 3 residues before the CDR3 terminus; that terminus is restored from the germline J gene. The chain recombines TRBV5-5 with TRBJ1-2, with D tentatively TRBD1 (5 bases). Germline V gives CDR1 SGHKS, CDR2 YYEKEE (reference sequence). The CDR3 has 13 amino acids. The CDR3 sequence is CASSLGQGMGYTF. The sequenced CDR3 bases are TGTGCCAGCAGCTTGGGGCAGGGCATGGGC.

As for this clone: A read error may account for a junction end that differs from germline. The read stops 3 residues short of the end of the CDR3; the missing end is completed from the germline J gene. The sample carries other DNA sequences with the same CDR3. The rearrangement uses TRBV30 and TRBJ1-3, with D possibly matching TRBD1 (6 bases). This CDR3 comprises 14 residues. Germline-derived CDR1 and CDR2 are GTSNPN and SVGIG (reference sequence). CDR3 in amino acids: CAWSDAGAGNTIYF. Partial CDR3 DNA: TGTGCCTGGAGTGATGCGGGGGCTGGAAACACA.

To note about this clone: The CDR3 is cut off 3 residues early in the read; its end comes from the germline J gene. V gene TRBV7-9 combines with J gene TRBJ2-5; maybe TRBD2 (7 bases). In germline, CDR1 is SEHNR, CDR2 FQNEAQ (reference sequence). V was trimmed by 5 bases and J by 5 bases, leaving 12 bases between them. This CDR3 spans 13 amino acids. The sequenced part of the CDR3 DNA is TGTGCCAGCAGCGCAGGGGAGGGGGAGACC. Protein: CASSAGEGET. The complete CDR3 protein is CASSAGEGETQYF.

Remarks on this clone: The read terminates 3 residues before the CDR3 end, so the remaining end is supplied by the germline J gene. The gene calls are TRBV19 and TRBJ2-3; 9 positions agree with TRBD2. The CDR3 is 13 residues long. CDR1 and CDR2 (germline): LNHDA, SQIVND (reference sequence). CDR3 bases read: TGTGCCAGTAGTACTAGCGGGGAAGAGACG. It yields the protein CASSTSGEET. The entire CDR3 protein is CASSTSGEETQYF.

Points on this clone: The CDR3 extends 3 residues past the end of the read, so its final part is completed from the germline J gene. The chain recombines TRBV11-2 with TRBJ1-2; TRBD1 might be the D (6 bases). Germline values: CDR1 SGHAT, CDR2 FQNNGV. This CDR3 is 15 amino acids long. This CDR3 reads CASSLGYGGPYDYTF. The DNA read from the CDR3 is TGTGCCAGCAGCTTAGGATATGGGGGCCCCTACGAC. The variable domain in full, with the rest retrieved from reference TRBV11-2 and TRBJ1-2, is EAGVAQSPRYKIIEKRQSVAFWCNPISGHATLYWYQQILGQGPKLLIQFQNNGVVDDSQLPKDRFSAERLKGVDSTLKIQPAKLEDSAVYLCASSLGYGGPYDYTFGSGTRLTVV.

About this clone: The CDR3 goes on 3 residues after the read ends, and that part is filled in from the germline J gene. V usage is TRBV4-2 and J usage is TRBJ2-7; D is uncertain. The CDR3 extends over 11 amino acids. CDR1 is LGHNA and CDR2 is YNFKEQ in the germline V gene. V dropped 2 bases and J dropped 3 bases, with 2 bases sitting between them. Incomplete CDR3 DNA: TGTGCCAGCAGCCAACACTACGAG. This translates into CASSQHYE. The full CDR3 protein reads CASSQHYEQYF.

A word on this clone: The read terminates 3 residues ahead of where the CDR3 ends, so the germline J gene completes it. The chain employs TRBV5-6 and TRBJ1-2; TRBD1 is a possible D gene (5 bases). The CDR3 contains 13 residues. Trimming pared 3 bases from V and 5 bases from J, leaving 11 bases between. Per the germline V gene, CDR1 is SGHDT and CDR2 is YYEEEE. The CDR3 loop reads CASSSTETYGYTF. Partial CDR3 DNA: TGTGCCAGCAGCTCGACAGAGACGTATGGC.